Reported below is one T cell receptor (beta chain). The CDR3 has 15 residues. V was pared by 2 bases and J by 4 bases, with 7 bases of the junction left unmatched. Germline V gene data show CDR1 as SGHVS and CDR2 as FNYEAQ. The sample belongs to a study of OX40 agonist ivuxolimab in advanced cancers. Study details: It was permissible to have had prior anti-PD-1, anti-PD-L1 or anti-CTLA-4 therapy, and 40% had some. Three patients had partial responses: one hepatocellular carcinoma, two cutaneous melanoma.

Sequencing was performed with immunoSEQ multiplex PCR; in TCRdb, only in-frame clones are kept and a portion is missing. The table lists around 16,000 clones, 85% to 90% of them singletons, with under 0.75% in the top ten. The clonotype comes from an adult with an advanced solid tumor such as melanoma, head and neck, liver or kidney cancer. V gene TRBV7-6 combines with J gene TRBJ2-7; 8 nucleotides agree with TRBD1. Sequences were derived from CD4+ or CD8+ T cells sorted from blood, sampled in a trial of the OX40 agonist ivuxolimab. CDR3 nucleotides: TGTGCCAGCAGCTTAACCGACAGGGGCGTTTACGAGCAGTACTTC. This translates into CASSLTDRGVYEQYF.